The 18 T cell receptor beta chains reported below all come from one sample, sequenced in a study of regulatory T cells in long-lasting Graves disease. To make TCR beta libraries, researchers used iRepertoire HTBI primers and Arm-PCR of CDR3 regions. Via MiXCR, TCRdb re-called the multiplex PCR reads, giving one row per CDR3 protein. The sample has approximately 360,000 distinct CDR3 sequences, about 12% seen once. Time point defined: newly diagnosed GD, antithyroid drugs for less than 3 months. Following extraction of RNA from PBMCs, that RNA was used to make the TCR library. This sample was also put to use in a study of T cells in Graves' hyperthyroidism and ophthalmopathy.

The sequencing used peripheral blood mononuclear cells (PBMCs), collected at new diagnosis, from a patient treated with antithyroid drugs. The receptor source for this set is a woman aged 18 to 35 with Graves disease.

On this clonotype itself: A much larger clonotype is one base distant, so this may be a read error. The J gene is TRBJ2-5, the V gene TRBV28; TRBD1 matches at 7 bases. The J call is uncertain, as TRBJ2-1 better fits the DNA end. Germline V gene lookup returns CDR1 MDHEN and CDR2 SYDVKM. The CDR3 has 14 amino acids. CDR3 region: CAGGGQDLYNEQFF. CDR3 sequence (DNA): TGTGCCGGCGGTGGACAGGACCTTTACAATGAGCAGTTCTTC.

The CDR3 DNA reads as TGTGCCGCAAAGTCGGGTTCCCCCATGAACACTGAAGCTTTCTTT. This encodes CAAKSGSPMNTEAFF. V usage is TRBV5-4 and J usage is TRBJ1-1; unclear D gene. V was trimmed by 10 bases and J by 0 bases, leaving 19 bases between them. Per the germline V gene, CDR1 is SGHNT and CDR2 is YYREEE (reference sequence). CDR3 length: 15 amino acids. The whole variable domain, remainder taken from reference TRBV5-4 and TRBJ1-1, is ETGVTQSPTHLIKTRGQQVTLRCSSQSGHNTVSWYQQALGQGPQFIFQYYREEENGRGNFPPRFSGLQFPNYSSELNVNALELDDSALYLCAAKSGSPMNTEAFFGQGTRLTVV.

CDR3 coding DNA: TGTGCCAGCAGAAATAGCGGGAGTCGTACAGATACGCAGTATTTT. Translation gives CASRNSGSRTDTQYF. The chain couples TRBV7-3 to TRBJ2-3; 9 bases match TRBD2. The CDR3 covers 15 residues. V lost 6 bases, J lost 3 bases, and 7 bases stayed unmatched. From germline, CDR1 is SGHTA and CDR2 FQGTGA.

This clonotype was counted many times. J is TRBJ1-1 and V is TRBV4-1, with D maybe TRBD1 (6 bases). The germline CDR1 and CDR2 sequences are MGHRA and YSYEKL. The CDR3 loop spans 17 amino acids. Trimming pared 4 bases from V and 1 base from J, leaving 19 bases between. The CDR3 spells CASSLWGAAEANTEAFF. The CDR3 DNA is TGCGCCAGCAGCCTCTGGGGGGCGGCAGAAGCGAACACTGAAGCTTTCTTT.

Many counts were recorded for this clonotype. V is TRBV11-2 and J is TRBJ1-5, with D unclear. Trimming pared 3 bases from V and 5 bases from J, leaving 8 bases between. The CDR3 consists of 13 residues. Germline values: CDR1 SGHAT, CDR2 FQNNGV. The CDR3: CASSFSGDQPQHF. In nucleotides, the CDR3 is TGTGCCAGCAGCTTCTCAGGAGATCAGCCCCAGCATTTT.

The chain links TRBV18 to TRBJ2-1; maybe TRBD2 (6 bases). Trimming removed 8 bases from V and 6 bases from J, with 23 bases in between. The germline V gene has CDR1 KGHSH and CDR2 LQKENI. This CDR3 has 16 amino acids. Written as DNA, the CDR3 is TGTGCCAGCCAGATTCTCAGACTAGGTCCTCGCAATGAGCAGTTCTTC. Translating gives CASQILRLGPRNEQFF.

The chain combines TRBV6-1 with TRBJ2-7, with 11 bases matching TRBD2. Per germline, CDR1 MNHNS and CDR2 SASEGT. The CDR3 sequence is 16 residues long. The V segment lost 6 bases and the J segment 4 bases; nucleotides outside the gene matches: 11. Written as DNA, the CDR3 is TGTGCCAGCAGCTCCCGCGGGACTAGCGGATCATACGAGCAGTACTTC. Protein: CASSSRGTSGSYEQYF.

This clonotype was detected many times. CDR3 sequence (DNA): TGTGCCAGCAGTTTTCAGGGAACATTCTACGAGCAGTACTTC. Amino acid sequence: CASSFQGTFYEQYF. The chain has TRBV28 and TRBJ2-7; the D gene is possibly TRBD1 (5 bases). V was trimmed by 3 bases and J by 3 bases, leaving 12 bases between them. The CDR3 is made up of 14 amino acids. From germline, CDR1 is MDHEN and CDR2 SYDVKM.

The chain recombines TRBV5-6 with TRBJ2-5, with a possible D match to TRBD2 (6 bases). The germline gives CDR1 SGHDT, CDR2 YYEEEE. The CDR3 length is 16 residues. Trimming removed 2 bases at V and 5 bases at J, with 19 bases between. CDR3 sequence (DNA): TGTGCCAGCAGCTTAATAGGAGGGAAGCGGTGGGAGACCCAGTACTTC. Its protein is CASSLIGGKRWETQYF.

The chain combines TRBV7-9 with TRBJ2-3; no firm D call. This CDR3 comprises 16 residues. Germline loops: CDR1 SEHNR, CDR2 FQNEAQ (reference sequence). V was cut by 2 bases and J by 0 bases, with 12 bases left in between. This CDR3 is CASSLYFYSSTDTQYF. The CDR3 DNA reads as TGTGCCAGCAGCTTATATTTTTACAGTAGCACAGATACGCAGTATTTT.

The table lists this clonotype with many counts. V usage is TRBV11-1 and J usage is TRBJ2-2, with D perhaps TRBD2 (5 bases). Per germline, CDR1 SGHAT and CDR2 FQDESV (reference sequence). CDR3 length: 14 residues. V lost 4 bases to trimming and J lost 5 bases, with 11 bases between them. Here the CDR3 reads CASSSPEETGELFF. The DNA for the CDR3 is TGTGCCAGCAGCTCCCCGGAGGAAACCGGGGAGCTGTTTTTT.

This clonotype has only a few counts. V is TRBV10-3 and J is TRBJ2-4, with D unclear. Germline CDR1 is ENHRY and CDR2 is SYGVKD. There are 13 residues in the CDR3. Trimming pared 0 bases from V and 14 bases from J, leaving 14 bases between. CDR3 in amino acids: CAISESTIGLKYF. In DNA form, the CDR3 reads TGTGCCATCAGTGAGTCGACGATCGGCCTGAAGTACTTC.

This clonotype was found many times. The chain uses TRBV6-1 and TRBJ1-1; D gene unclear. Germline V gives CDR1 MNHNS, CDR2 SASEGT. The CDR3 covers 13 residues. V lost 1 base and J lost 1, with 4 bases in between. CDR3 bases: TGTGCCAGCAGTGAAGACGAGAACACTGAAGCTTTCTTT. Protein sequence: CASSEDENTEAFF.

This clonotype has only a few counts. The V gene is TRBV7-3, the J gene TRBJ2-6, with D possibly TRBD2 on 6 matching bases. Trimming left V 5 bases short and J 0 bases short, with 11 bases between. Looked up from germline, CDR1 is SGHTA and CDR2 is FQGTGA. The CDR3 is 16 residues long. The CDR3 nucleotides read TGTGCCAGCAGCGCCCCGGGACTCTCTGGGGCCAACGTCCTGACTTTC. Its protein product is CASSAPGLSGANVLTF.

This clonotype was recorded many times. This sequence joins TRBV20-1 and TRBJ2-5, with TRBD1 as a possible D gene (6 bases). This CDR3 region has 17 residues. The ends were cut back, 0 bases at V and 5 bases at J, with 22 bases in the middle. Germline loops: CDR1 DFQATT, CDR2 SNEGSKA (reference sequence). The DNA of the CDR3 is TGCAGTGCTAGAGAACCACGAGGGGGAGCTTACGGGGAGACCCAGTACTTC. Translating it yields CSAREPRGGAYGETQYF.

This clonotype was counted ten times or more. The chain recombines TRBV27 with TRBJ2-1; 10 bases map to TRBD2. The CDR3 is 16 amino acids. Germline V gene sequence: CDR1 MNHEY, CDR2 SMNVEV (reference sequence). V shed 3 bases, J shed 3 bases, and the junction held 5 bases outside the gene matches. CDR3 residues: CASSFTSGRGYNEQFF. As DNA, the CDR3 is TGTGCCAGCAGTTTTACAAGCGGGAGGGGCTACAATGAGCAGTTCTTC.

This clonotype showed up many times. As DNA, the CDR3 is TGTGCCAGCAGCCCCGGGGGGAACACCGGGGAGCTGTTTTTT. Translation gives CASSPGGNTGELFF. The rearrangement joins TRBV7-3 to TRBJ2-2; TRBD2 is a possible D gene (6 bases). The CDR3 has 14 amino acids. V was pared by 5 bases and J by 1 base, with 8 bases between. CDR1 SGHTA and CDR2 FQGTGA come from the germline V gene.

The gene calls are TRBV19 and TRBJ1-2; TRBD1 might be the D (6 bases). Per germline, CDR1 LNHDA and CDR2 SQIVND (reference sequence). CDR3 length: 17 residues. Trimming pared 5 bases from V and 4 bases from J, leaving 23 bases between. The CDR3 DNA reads TGTGCCAGTAGTCCCATCTACCTCACAGGAGGGGGCTATGGCTACACCTTC. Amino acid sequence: CASSPIYLTGGGYGYTF.